The next 9 T cell receptor beta chains were all read from a single sample in a study of OX40 agonist ivuxolimab in advanced cancers. The assay was immunoSEQ multiplex PCR, and TCRdb's table has in-frame clones only and misses some. Of 70,000 to 80,000 clones listed, over 75% are singletons. The sequences come from CD4+ or CD8+ T cells sorted from blood, collected in a trial of the OX40 agonist ivuxolimab. Receptors were obtained from an adult with an advanced solid tumor such as melanoma, head and neck, liver or kidney cancer.

The chain has TRBV6-5 and TRBJ1-2, with TRBD1 matching 9 bases. The CDR3 totals 14 residues. Germline trimming cut 4 bases from V and 10 bases from J; bases unmatched to any gene: 10. Germline-derived CDR1 and CDR2 are MNHEY and SVGAGI. Here the CDR3 reads CASSSTRQGGHYTF. CDR3 nucleotide sequence: TGTGCCAGCAGTTCAACGAGACAGGGGGGACACTACACCTTC.

The chain has TRBV7-2 and TRBJ2-4; D is unclear. V was cut by 6 bases and J by 2 bases, with 8 bases left in between. Germline V gene data show CDR1 as SGHTA and CDR2 as FQGNSA. This CDR3 region has 13 residues. This CDR3 is CASSLISKNIQYF. The CDR3 bases are TGTGCCAGCAGTCTAATTTCCAAAAACATTCAGTACTTC.

The genes are TRBV5-8 and TRBJ2-1; D unclear. V lost 3 bases and J lost 7, with 8 bases in between. Germline CDR1 and CDR2: SGHTS and YDEGEE. The CDR3 extends over 12 amino acids. CDR3 region: CASSSRFNEQFF. As DNA, the CDR3 is TGTGCCAGCAGCTCCCGTTTTAATGAGCAGTTCTTC.

This clone was recorded once. The chain links TRBV19 to TRBJ2-1; 10 bases agree with TRBD2. The CDR3 extends over 16 amino acids. Germline trimming cut 5 bases from V and 3 bases from J; bases unmatched to any gene: 7. Germline V gives CDR1 LNHDA, CDR2 SQIVND (reference sequence). CDR3 sequence: CASSRASGSFYNEQFF. The CDR3, as DNA: TGTGCCAGTAGTCGGGCTAGCGGGAGTTTCTACAATGAGCAGTTCTTC.

The V call is TRBV7-8, the J call TRBJ1-4; D gene ambiguous. The CDR3 has 19 amino acids. V was pared by 1 base and J by 0 bases, with 18 bases between. Germline V gene lookup returns CDR1 SGHVS and CDR2 FQNEAQ. CDR3 sequence: CASSLVGGIFFSTNEKLFF. DNA of the CDR3: TGTGCCAGCAGCTTAGTGGGAGGAATCTTCTTCTCAACTAATGAAAAACTGTTTTTT.

The chain recombines TRBV6-5 with TRBJ1-5; 10 bases are shared with TRBD1. With V trimmed by 7 bases and J by 2 bases, 5 bases remained unmatched. Germline-derived CDR1 and CDR2 are MNHEY and SVGAGI. This CDR3 comprises 15 residues. The CDR3 reads CASKTGTGGNQPQHF. In nucleotides, the CDR3 is TGTGCCAGCAAAACCGGGACAGGGGGCAATCAGCCCCAGCATTTT.

V usage is TRBV19 and J usage is TRBJ2-3, with TRBD2 identical over 12 bases. The junction had 8 bases not matched to a gene; V was cut back by 3 bases and J by 4 bases. This CDR3 comprises 17 residues. Germline V lookup: CDR1 LNHDA, CDR2 SQIVND (reference sequence). The CDR3 protein is CASSMETSGSFADTQYF. The CDR3 coding sequence is TGTGCCAGTAGTATGGAGACTAGCGGGAGTTTCGCAGATACGCAGTATTTT.

The CDR3 loop reads CAWEIAGALAETQYF. The CDR3, as DNA: TGTGCCTGGGAAATAGCGGGAGCCCTCGCCGAGACCCAGTACTTC. J is TRBJ2-5 and V is TRBV30; 9 bases match TRBD2. The trim removed 5 bases at V and 5 bases at J, leaving 12 bases unmatched. The germline CDR1 and CDR2 sequences are GTSNPN and SVGIG (reference sequence). The CDR3 sequence is 15 residues long.

The V and J genes are TRBV6-5 and TRBJ2-2, with 7 bases identical to TRBD2. Germline V lookup: CDR1 MNHEY, CDR2 SVGAGI. CDR3 length: 15 residues. Losses at the gene ends were 6 bases for V and 6 bases for J; bases not matched to a gene: 10. CDR3 DNA: TGTGCCAGCAGCATCGGGAGGATATTGCCCGGGGAGCTGTTTTTT. Translation: CASSIGRILPGELFF.